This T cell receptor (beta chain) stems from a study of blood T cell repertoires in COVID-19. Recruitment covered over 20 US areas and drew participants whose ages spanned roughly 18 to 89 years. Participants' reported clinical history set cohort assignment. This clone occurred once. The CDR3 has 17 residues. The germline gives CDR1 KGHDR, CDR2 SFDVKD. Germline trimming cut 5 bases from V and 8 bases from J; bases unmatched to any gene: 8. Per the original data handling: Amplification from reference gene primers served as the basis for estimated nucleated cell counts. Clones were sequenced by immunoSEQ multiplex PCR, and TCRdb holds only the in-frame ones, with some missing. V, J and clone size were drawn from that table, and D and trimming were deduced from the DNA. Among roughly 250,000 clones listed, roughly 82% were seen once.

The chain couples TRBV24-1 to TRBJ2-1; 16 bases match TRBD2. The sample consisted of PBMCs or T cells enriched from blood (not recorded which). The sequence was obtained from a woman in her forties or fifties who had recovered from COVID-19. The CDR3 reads CATSGQLGLAGGHEQFF. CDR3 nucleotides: TGTGCCACCAGTGGCCAACTGGGACTAGCGGGAGGGCATGAGCAGTTCTTC.